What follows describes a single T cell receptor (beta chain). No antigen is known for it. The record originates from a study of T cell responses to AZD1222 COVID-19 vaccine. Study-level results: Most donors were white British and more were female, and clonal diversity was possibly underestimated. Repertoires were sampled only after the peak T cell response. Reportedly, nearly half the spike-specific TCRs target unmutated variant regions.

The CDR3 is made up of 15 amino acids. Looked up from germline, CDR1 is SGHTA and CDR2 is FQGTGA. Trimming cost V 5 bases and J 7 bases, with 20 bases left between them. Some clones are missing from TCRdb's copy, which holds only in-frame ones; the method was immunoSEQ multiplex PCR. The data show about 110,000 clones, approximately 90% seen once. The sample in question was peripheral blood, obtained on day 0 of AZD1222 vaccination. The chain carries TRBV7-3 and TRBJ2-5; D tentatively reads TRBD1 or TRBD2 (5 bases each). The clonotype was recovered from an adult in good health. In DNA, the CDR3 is TGTGCCAGCAGCCCAAGGGGACGAGAGCAGGGGACCCAGTACTTC. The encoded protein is CASSPRGREQGTQYF.